The clone carrying this TCR beta chain has more than one count but fewer than ten. Its antigen is currently unknown. Moderate-to-severe activity, CAS ≥3, NOSPECS ≥4 and a duration under 3 months were seen in donors with ophthalmopathy. Other autoimmune disease, uncontrolled infection, pregnancy and lactation led to exclusion. It was from under 13 ml of fresh peripheral blood that the PBMCs came. This entry comes from a study of Graves' ophthalmopathy and Graves' hyperthyroidism. Overall study findings and caveats: A 13-signature model separated ophthalmopathy from stable hyperthyroidism, about 91% sensitivity, approximately 80% specificity.

The sequenced template was RNA, covering the TCR beta CDR3 region. After a first-round RT-PCR with HTBI primers, a second-round multiplex PCR was run. A single record per CDR3 protein comes from TCRdb applying MiXCR to the multiplex PCR reads. The table has approximately 160,000 distinct CDR3 sequences, less than 45% seen once; the top ten hold roughly 5.2%. The TCR originated in a woman between 35 and 50 years old with Graves' ophthalmopathy. What was sequenced was peripheral blood.

CDR3 nucleotide sequence: TGTGCCAGCAGCTCCGCGTATGGGGAGGGAGAGACCCAGTACTTC. It codes for CASSSAYGEGETQYF. V and J are TRBV7-2 and TRBJ2-5, with 7 bases matching TRBD2. This CDR3 has 15 residues. In germline, CDR1 is SGHTA, CDR2 FQGNSA. V lost 4 bases to trimming and J lost 4 bases; unmatched junction nucleotides: 9.